Shown below are 7 T cell receptor beta chains from a single sample sequenced in a study of blood T cells in healthy people across ages. Using a J-beta primer mix together with a sample-barcoded 5' primer, a second PCR was run for about 6 to 12 cycles. Each CDR3 protein gets one entry after TCRdb re-called the 5' RACE reads with MiXCR. Among 550,000 to 650,000 distinct CDR3 sequences listed, roughly 31% were seen once. Sequences were obtained from blood. The source is a woman older than 75 in good health.

Regarding this clonotype: An end of the junction differs from the germline gene, which may be a read error. The chain carries TRBV10-3 and TRBJ2-1, with D perhaps assigned TRBD1 or TRBD2 (5 bases each). This CDR3 is built from 15 residues. Looked up from germline, CDR1 is ENHRY and CDR2 is SYGVKD. CDR3 nucleotide sequence: TGTGCCATCAGTGAGCGGTCCGGGACCAACAATGGGCAGTTCTTC. It codes for CAISERSGTNNGQFF.

This clonotype was detected ten times or more. J is TRBJ1-2 and V is TRBV7-2; 7 bases align to TRBD1. Germline CDR1 reads SGHTA; CDR2 reads FQGNSA. This CDR3 contains 13 residues. Trimming took 4 bases from V and 7 from J; bases not matched to a gene: 6. The CDR3 region has the DNA TGTGCCAGCAGCTCGAGACAGGGTGTTGGCTACACCTTC. Its protein product is CASSSRQGVGYTF. The complete variable domain, with remaining parts taken from reference TRBV7-2 and TRBJ1-2, reads GAGVSQSPSNKVTEKGKDVELRCDPISGHTALYWYRQSLGQGLEFLIYFQGNSAPDKSGLPSDRFSAERTGGSVSTLTIQRTQQEDSAVYLCASSSRQGVGYTFGSGTRLTVV.

A remark on this clonotype: A much larger clone lies one base from this, so it may be a read error. This chain links TRBV28 with TRBJ2-4; perhaps D is TRBD1 or TRBD2 (6 bases each). This CDR3 region has 15 residues. Germline values: CDR1 MDHEN, CDR2 SYDVKM. V lost 3 bases and J lost 2, with 11 bases in between. The CDR3 nucleotides read TGTGCCAGCAGTTTCGGGGGCCAAACCAAAAACATTCAGTACTTC. Amino acid sequence: CASSFGGQTKNIQYF.

This clonotype was observed many times. The rearrangement uses TRBV7-8 and TRBJ1-2, with D unresolved. The V and J ends lost 1 base and 5 bases respectively, with 8 bases between them. The CDR3 covers 13 residues. The germline V gene encodes CDR1 SGHVS and CDR2 FQNEAQ. The CDR3 region is CASSLESQYGYTF. In nucleotides, the CDR3 is TGTGCCAGCAGCTTAGAGTCACAGTATGGCTACACCTTC.

In this sample, this clonotype turned up many times. The chain couples TRBV20-1 to TRBJ2-5; no clear D gene. CDR1 is DFQATT, CDR2 SNEGSKA, per germline (reference sequence). The CDR3 runs 13 residues. Trimming took off 5 bases at V and 2 bases at J, with 12 bases between the two ends. This chain's CDR3 is CSAHLENQETQYF. The CDR3 region has the DNA TGCAGTGCTCATCTGGAAAATCAAGAGACCCAGTACTTC.

Many counts were recorded for this clonotype. The chain couples TRBV20-1 to TRBJ2-3; a possible D gene is TRBD1 (6 bases). Trimming pared 1 base from V and 5 bases from J, leaving 16 bases between. The CDR3 contains 15 residues. Germline V CDR1 and CDR2: DFQATT, SNEGSKA (reference sequence). The CDR3 region is CSARVAGARGDTQYF. CDR3 DNA: TGCAGTGCTAGAGTAGCAGGGGCGCGTGGAGATACGCAGTATTTT.

This clonotype came up many times. The rearrangement links TRBV5-1 to TRBJ2-6; D not certain. V dropped 1 base and J dropped 0 bases, with 11 bases sitting between them. The CDR3 runs 17 residues. CDR1 is SGHRS, CDR2 YFSETQ, per germline. CDR3: CASSLIKFSSGANVLTF. CDR3 nucleotides: TGCGCCAGCAGCTTGATTAAATTCAGCTCTGGGGCCAACGTCCTGACTTTC.